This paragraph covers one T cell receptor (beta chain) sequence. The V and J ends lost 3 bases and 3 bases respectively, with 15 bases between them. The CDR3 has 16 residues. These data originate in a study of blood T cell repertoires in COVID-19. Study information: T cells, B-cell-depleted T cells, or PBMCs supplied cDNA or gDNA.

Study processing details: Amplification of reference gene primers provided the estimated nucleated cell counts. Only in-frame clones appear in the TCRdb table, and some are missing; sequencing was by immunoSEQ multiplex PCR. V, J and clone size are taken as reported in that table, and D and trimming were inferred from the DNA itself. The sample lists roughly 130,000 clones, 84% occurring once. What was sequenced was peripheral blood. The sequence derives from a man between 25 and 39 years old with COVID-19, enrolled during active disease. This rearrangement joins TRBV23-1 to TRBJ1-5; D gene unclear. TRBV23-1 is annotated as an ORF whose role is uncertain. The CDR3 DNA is TGCGCCAGCAGTCACCAGGACTCGGAAATCAATCAGCCCCAGCATTTT. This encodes CASSHQDSEINQPQHF.